The text below deals with one TCR beta chain. Generated by immunoSEQ multiplex PCR, the TCRdb table keeps only in-frame clones and is missing some. The sample contains roughly 100,000 clones, 80% to 95% of which appear only once. This sample was included in a study of blood T cell repertoires in COVID-19. The CDR3 totals 14 residues. Germline values: CDR1 SGHNT, CDR2 YENEEA. V lost 1 base, J lost 1 base, and 7 bases lay in between. This chain uses TRBV11-3 with TRBJ1-1, with D uncertain. The receptor was derived from a young man with acute or convalescent COVID-19. Sequencing was performed on peripheral blood. CDR3 sequence reads: CASSLASTNTEAFF. The CDR3 coding sequence is TGTGCCAGCAGCTTAGCCAGTACGAACACTGAAGCTTTCTTT.